The present TCR beta chain was sequenced within a study of blood T cell repertoires in COVID-19. The CDR3 contains 15 residues. Germline V gene data show CDR1 as SGHRS and CDR2 as YFSETQ. Trimming took 0 bases from V and 1 from J, leaving 10 bases between them. This clone was picked up one time. The assay was immunoSEQ multiplex PCR, and TCRdb's table has in-frame clones only and misses some. The sample has about 300,000 clones, around four fifths seen once; the top ten hold 0.95% to 1.5%. The receptor comes from a woman between 45 and 60 years old with acute or convalescent COVID-19. The V and J genes are TRBV5-1 and TRBJ1-1; the D gene is possibly TRBD1 (6 bases). Source material: peripheral blood. The CDR3 nucleotides read TGCGCCAGCAGCTTGGGGACAGTTCAGAACACTGAAGCTTTCTTT. It is translated as CASSLGTVQNTEAFF.